These 25 T cell receptor beta chains were sequenced from one sample in a study of T-cell memory formation after mild COVID-19 (dated by TCRdb to about 2021). Library preparation was by 5' RACE. The sequencer listed for this sample is Illumina NovaSeq 6000. TCRdb ran its own pipeline on the public reads, namely fastp trimming at Q25 and MiXCR clone calling, and kept in-frame beta chains. Rows merge per CDR3 protein into single entries with the most common DNA and genes. For this sample there are approximately 110,000 distinct CDR3 sequences; roughly 20% appear just once. Roughly 37% of the sample is held by the ten biggest clonotypes. The sequencing sample was made of PBMCs or a T cell subset sorted from them (not recorded which). The receptors here all came from a man younger than 35 who had mild COVID-19 (a few samples of this study predate the infection). The sample titles of this study are shuffled in the database, so cell type and time point are left out; the donor was told from shared clones.

This clonotype was counted only a few times. CDR3 DNA: TGTGCCAGCAGTCGTCCGGGCCACTCAATCTACGAGCAGTACTTC. Amino acids: CASSRPGHSIYEQYF. The rearrangement links TRBV12-3 or TRBV12-4 to TRBJ2-7; D uncertain. The V gene lost 5 bases and the J gene lost 3 bases, with 17 bases spanning the gap. The CDR3 runs 15 residues.

The CDR3 DNA reads as TGTGCCAGCAACCTAGCGGCTACCATGGATACGCAGTATTTT. Translation: CASNLAATMDTQYF. The chain is built from TRBV6-2 or TRBV6-3 and TRBJ2-3; 7 bases agree with TRBD2. V lost 7 bases, J lost 6 bases, and 10 bases stayed unmatched. The CDR3 totals 14 residues. Germline CDR1 is MNHEY and CDR2 is SVGEGT.

The CDR3 DNA sequence: TGTGCCAGCAGTTTCTTCGGAGATACGCAGTATTTT. It codes for CASSFFGDTQYF. This chain uses TRBV27 with TRBJ2-3; unclear D gene. Trimming cost V 3 bases and J 5 bases, with 6 bases left between them. The CDR3 is 12 residues long. Germline V CDR1 and CDR2: MNHEY, SMNVEV (reference sequence).

This clonotype was counted at least ten times. The chain employs TRBV12-3 or TRBV12-4 and TRBJ2-1; 10 bases match TRBD2. The CDR3 covers 15 residues. Trimming removed 5 bases from V and 4 bases from J; junction bases left unmatched: 5. Written as DNA, the CDR3 is TGTGCCAGCAGTCCTAGCGGGGGAGATTACAATGAGCAGTTCTTC. This translates into CASSPSGGDYNEQFF.

This clonotype appeared a few times. The chain carries TRBV4-1 and TRBJ2-5; TRBD1 matches at 8 bases. Per germline, CDR1 MGHRA and CDR2 YSYEKL. J lost 5 bases, V lost 1 base, and 6 bases had no gene match. The CDR3 contains 15 residues. The CDR3 DNA follows: TGCGCCAGCAGCCAAGTTATACAGGGGGAGGAGACCCAGTACTTC. Translating gives CASSQVIQGEETQYF.

This clonotype was detected only a few times. This chain links TRBV15 with TRBJ2-6, with D uncertain. Trimming took 3 bases from V and 0 from J, leaving 6 bases between them. The V gene's germline CDR1 is LNHNV and CDR2 YYDKDF (reference sequence). The CDR3 consists of 15 residues. CDR3 coding DNA: TGTGCCACCAGCAGTTTCTTCTCTGGGGCCAACGTCCTGACTTTC. Amino acids: CATSSFFSGANVLTF.

The sample holds a few counts of this clonotype. This chain links TRBV5-1 with TRBJ1-1, with D tentatively TRBD1 (5 bases). The germline CDR1 and CDR2 sequences are SGHRS and YFSETQ. The CDR3 has 17 residues. V lost 4 bases and J 0 bases, leaving 19 bases between the germline ends. The CDR3 loop reads CASSATGTANMNTEAFF. The DNA of the CDR3 is TGCGCCAGCAGCGCAACCGGGACTGCCAACATGAACACTGAAGCTTTCTTT.

The V call is TRBV5-1, the J call TRBJ2-2; 8 nucleotides line up with TRBD1. This CDR3 is 17 amino acids long. Per the germline V gene, CDR1 is SGHRS and CDR2 is YFSETQ. Germline trimming cut 4 bases from V and 3 bases from J; bases unmatched to any gene: 11. CDR3 nucleotide sequence: TGCGCCAGCAGCACGCTTACCCAGGGGGCATACACCGGGGAGCTGTTTTTT. It yields the protein CASSTLTQGAYTGELFF.

The chain couples TRBV12-3 or TRBV12-4 to TRBJ2-4; D is unresolved. The CDR3 contains 14 residues. Trimming removed 6 bases at V and 0 bases at J, with 9 bases between. CDR3 region: CASSYEIAKNIQYF. As DNA, the CDR3 is TGTGCCAGCAGCTATGAGATAGCCAAAAACATTCAGTACTTC.

The chain has TRBV4-2 and TRBJ2-5; TRBD2 aligns across 9 bases. V shed 4 bases, J shed 5 bases, and the junction held 11 bases outside the gene matches. This CDR3 is 16 amino acids long. CDR1 and CDR2 (germline): LGHNA, YNFKEQ. The CDR3 DNA is TGTGCCAGCAGCCCCCGGCTAGCGGGGTCTGAGGAGACCCAGTACTTC. This codes for CASSPRLAGSEETQYF.

V gene TRBV7-6 combines with J gene TRBJ1-4, with 8 nucleotides matching TRBD1. Trimming at V came to 10 bases and at J to 8 bases, leaving 12 bases not matched to a gene. Per germline, CDR1 SGHVS and CDR2 FNYEAQ. The CDR3 is made up of 14 amino acids. The CDR3 region has the DNA TGTGCCATCCGTGTGGACAGGGATGGGGAAAAACTGTTTTTT. This codes for CAIRVDRDGEKLFF.

V is TRBV5-8 and J is TRBJ2-1; TRBD1 aligns across 12 bases. The CDR3 contains 14 residues. Germline V gives CDR1 SGHTS, CDR2 YDEGEE. Trimming took 2 bases from V and 8 from J; bases not matched to a gene: 2. As DNA, the CDR3 is TGTGCCAGCAGCTTTGGGACAGGGGGCGATGAGCAGTTCTTC. It yields the protein CASSFGTGGDEQFF.

The gene calls are TRBV14 and TRBJ2-5; D is possibly TRBD2 (6 bases). This CDR3 region has 15 residues. V lost 4 bases to trimming and J lost 3 bases, with 15 bases between them. Germline CDR1 and CDR2: SGHDN and FVKESK. In DNA, the CDR3 is TGTGCCAGCAGCCCCGGACTATTGCGGGAAGAGACCCAGTACTTC. Translation: CASSPGLLREETQYF.

This clonotype showed up just a few times. The chain combines TRBV6-2 or TRBV6-3 with TRBJ1-1, with D perhaps TRBD1 (5 bases). This CDR3 comprises 10 residues. The V gene's germline CDR1 is MNHEY and CDR2 SVGEGT. The V end lost 11 bases, the J end lost 7 bases, and 11 bases lay between the germline ends. CDR3 DNA sequence: TGTGCCGTACGGGGGAGTGAAGCTTTCTTT. Amino acid sequence: CAVRGSEAFF.

J is TRBJ1-4 and V is TRBV28, with D hard to call. Germline V CDR1 and CDR2: MDHEN, SYDVKM. CDR3 length: 13 residues. Deletions cut 6 bases from V and 7 bases from J, with 12 bases between. The CDR3 coding sequence is TGTGCCAGCAGCCCCCTCGGCTCTGAAAAACTGTTTTTT. Protein sequence: CASSPLGSEKLFF.

This chain uses TRBV7-9 with TRBJ2-2; 11 bases are shared with TRBD1. V gave up 4 bases and J gave up 7 bases; unmatched junction bases: 8. The CDR3 is made up of 16 amino acids. Germline V gene lookup returns CDR1 SEHNR and CDR2 FQNEAQ (reference sequence). The CDR3 sequence is CASSSTDRGRVGELFF. The CDR3 bases are TGTGCCAGCAGCTCCACGGACAGGGGGCGGGTCGGGGAGCTGTTTTTT.

In this sample, this clonotype turned up a few times. The chain links TRBV15 to TRBJ2-3; perhaps TRBD2 as D (6 bases). Germline assignment: CDR1 LNHNV and CDR2 YYDKDF (reference sequence). V shed 0 bases and J shed 10 bases, with 14 bases lying between them. The CDR3 loop spans 14 amino acids. CDR3 bases: TGTGCCACCAGCAGAGATCGAGGACCGGGGGCGCAGTATTTT. Its protein product is CATSRDRGPGAQYF.

This clonotype turned up a few times. The chain employs TRBV27 and TRBJ1-1; D is perhaps TRBD1 (5 bases). V shed 1 base and J shed 4 bases, with 13 bases lying between them. The CDR3 covers 15 residues. Germline V CDR1 and CDR2: MNHEY, SMNVEV (reference sequence). The CDR3 coding sequence is TGTGCCAGCAGTTTATATGGGGGAACGAGCACTGAAGCTTTCTTT. This gives the protein CASSLYGGTSTEAFF.

This clonotype came up a few times. The gene calls are TRBV5-1 and TRBJ1-1, with 7 bases identical to TRBD1. This CDR3 region has 14 residues. Per germline, CDR1 SGHRS and CDR2 YFSETQ. J gave up 1 base and V 2 bases, and 2 bases lay outside the gene matches. CDR3 coding DNA: TGCGCCAGCAGCTTACAGGGGAAGAACACTGAAGCTTTCTTT. Translating gives CASSLQGKNTEAFF.

The chain combines TRBV6-2 or TRBV6-3 with TRBJ2-7; maybe TRBD2 (5 bases). The germline V gene encodes CDR1 MNHEY and CDR2 SVGEGT. Trimming stripped 10 bases from V and 2 bases from J, with 18 bases between. CDR3 length: 14 residues. CDR3 in DNA: TGTGCCACCCTCATGACTACCCGAGCCTACGAGCAGTACTTC. Translating it yields CATLMTTRAYEQYF.

This clonotype has only a few counts. The V gene is TRBV5-1, the J gene TRBJ1-1; the D is unclear. This CDR3 region has 15 residues. CDR1 and CDR2 (germline): SGHRS, YFSETQ. Deletions cut 4 bases from V and 0 bases from J, with 13 bases between. The CDR3 protein is CASSTDHFMNTEAFF. The CDR3 DNA is TGCGCCAGCAGCACGGATCACTTCATGAACACTGAAGCTTTCTTT.

This clonotype was observed many times. J is TRBJ1-5 and V is TRBV15; D gene ambiguous. This CDR3 has 12 amino acids. V was cut by 0 bases and J by 4 bases, with 1 base left in between. Per the germline V gene, CDR1 is LNHNV and CDR2 is YYDKDF (reference sequence). In DNA, the CDR3 is TGTGCCACCAGCAGAGAAAATCAGCCCCAGCATTTT. Its protein product is CATSRENQPQHF.

The V and J genes are TRBV7-9 and TRBJ1-1, with D unclear. V lost 1 base and J 3 bases, leaving 12 bases between the germline ends. Germline-derived CDR1 and CDR2 are SEHNR and FQNEAQ (reference sequence). The CDR3 extends over 15 amino acids. The CDR3 bases are TGTGCCAGCAGCTTAGGTTTTTACAGTTACACTGAAGCTTTCTTT. Its protein product is CASSLGFYSYTEAFF.

This chain joins TRBV27 and TRBJ2-7, with 7 bases identical to TRBD1. CDR1 MNHEY and CDR2 SMNVEV come from the germline V gene (reference sequence). V gave up 10 bases and J gave up 5 bases; unmatched junction bases: 11. CDR3 length: 13 amino acids. The CDR3 loop is CATRQGRGNEQYF. The CDR3 DNA reads TGTGCCACCCGACAGGGCCGAGGGAACGAGCAGTACTTC.

This clonotype has more than one count but fewer than ten. This rearrangement joins TRBV9 to TRBJ2-4; D not resolved. The CDR3 covers 14 residues. V lost 2 bases and J 8 bases, leaving 14 bases between the germline ends. CDR1 is SGDLS and CDR2 is YYNGEE in the germline V gene. The CDR3 DNA reads as TGTGCCAGCAGCGTGGGCGGTTTGATGGACATTCAGTACTTC. Translated, it gives CASSVGGLMDIQYF.